The rows below give T cell receptor beta chains drawn from one sample of a study of control samples from healthy donors and cancer patients. TCRdb's copy holds only in-frame clones and misses some; the assay was immunoSEQ multiplex PCR. The sample yields tens of thousands of clones, 80% to 90% seen once. Specimen: PBMCs. These receptors were obtained from a woman in her sixties with head and neck cancer. CDR3s include the opening cysteine and the closing phenylalanine or tryptophan. The D gene is left open where the match is weak. Not every row has a clone size; where given, it reads once, few, many or a size class.

CSVDPGGWETQYF TGCAGCGTTGACCCAGGGGGCTGGGAGACCCAGTACTTC TRBJ2-5 - TRBD1 13 TRBV29-1
CASSLEGQRNTEAFF TGTGCCAGCAGCTTAGAAGGACAGAGGAACACTGAAGCTTTCTTT TRBJ1-1 - - 15 TRBV13
CASSLTSGRAPHEQFF TGTGCCAGCAGCTTGACTAGCGGGAGGGCCCCCCATGAGCAGTTCTTC TRBJ2-1 - TRBD2 16 TRBV7-9
CASSTGSNNEQFF TGTGCCAGTAGTACCGGCAGCAACAATGAGCAGTTCTTC TRBJ2-1 - - 13 TRBV19
CASSKGQDRRGELFF TGTGCCAGCAGCAAAGGACAGGACCGGCGTGGGGAGCTGTTTTTT TRBJ2-2 - TRBD1 15 TRBV6-5
CASSAGPWTGANVLTF TGTGCCAGCAGCGCCGGACCGTGGACTGGGGCCAACGTCCTGACTTTC TRBJ2-6 - - 16 TRBV3-1/TRBV3-2
CASSLGGASVNEQYF TGCGCCAGCAGCTTGGGTGGGGCCAGTGTAAACGAGCAGTACTTC TRBJ2-7 - - 15 TRBV5-1
CASSSGSTNQPQHF TGTGCCAGCAGCTCTGGGAGTACCAATCAGCCCCAGCATTTT TRBJ1-5 - - 14 TRBV5-6
CASSFGGANQPQHF TGTGCCAGCAGCTTCGGAGGGGCGAATCAGCCCCAGCATTTT TRBJ1-5 few - 14 TRBV5-8
CASSQRVPETQYF TGTGCCAGCAGCCAGCGGGTCCCGGAGACCCAGTACTTC TRBJ2-5 - - 13 TRBV28
CASIRRDYYEQYF TGTGCCAGCATACGCCGGGACTATTACGAGCAGTACTTC TRBJ2-7 - TRBD2 13 TRBV28
CASESGQGMANTEAFF TGTGCCAGCGAGTCCGGACAGGGGATGGCGAACACTGAAGCTTTCTTT TRBJ1-1 - TRBD1 16 TRBV6-6
CASSLGLAEGDEQFF TGTGCCAGCAGCTTAGGCCTAGCGGAAGGAGATGAGCAGTTCTTC TRBJ2-1 - TRBD2 15 TRBV5-6
CASSFPTGTAGNTIYF TGTGCCAGCAGTTTCCCAACCGGGACTGCTGGAAACACCATATATTTT TRBJ1-3 - - 16 TRBV28
CATSALGTSGVNEQFF TGTGCCACCAGTGCTCTCGGGACTAGCGGGGTAAATGAGCAGTTCTTC TRBJ2-1 - TRBD2 16 TRBV24-1
CSVVSWDEQFF TGCAGCGTGGTGAGCTGGGATGAGCAGTTCTTC TRBJ2-1 - - 11 TRBV29-1
CASSQGSTEAFF TGTGCCAGCAGCCAAGGATCAACTGAAGCTTTCTTT TRBJ1-1 - - 12 TRBV3-1/TRBV3-2
CARTSGSTDTQYF TGTGCCCGAACTAGCGGTAGCACAGATACGCAGTATTTT TRBJ2-3 - TRBD2 13 TRBV30
CASSPPAGFGTDTQYF TGTGCCAGCTCACCACCGGCTGGATTTGGTACAGATACGCAGTATTTT TRBJ2-3 - - 16 TRBV18
CASSRMTETKEQFF TGTGCCAGCAGCCGAATGACAGAAACTAAGGAGCAGTTCTTC TRBJ2-1 once - 14 TRBV7-8
CVVRTSGSYEQFF TGTGTTGTTAGGACTAGCGGGAGCTATGAGCAGTTCTTC TRBJ2-1 - TRBD2 13 TRBV6-6
CASSLEQFF TGCGCCAGCAGTCTAGAGCAGTTCTTC TRBJ2-1 - - 9 TRBV10-2
CASSIALTSGGGNEQFF TGTGCCAGTAGTATAGCCTTAACTAGCGGGGGGGGCAATGAGCAGTTCTTC TRBJ2-1 - TRBD2 17 TRBV19
CASSLAGINNEQFF TGTGCTAGCAGCTTAGCGGGAATAAACAATGAGCAGTTCTTC TRBJ2-1 few TRBD2 14 TRBV7-7
CASSLVRTGSTDTQYF TGCGCCAGCAGCTTAGTCAGGACAGGAAGCACAGATACGCAGTATTTT TRBJ2-3 - TRBD1 16 TRBV5-1
CASRNKAGPSYEQYF TGTGCCAGCAGAAACAAGGCAGGGCCCTCCTACGAGCAGTACTTC TRBJ2-7 - - 15 TRBV6-5
CATSWGQGTDTQYF TGTGCCACCAGTTGGGGACAGGGTACTGATACGCAGTATTTT TRBJ2-3 - TRBD1 14 TRBV24-1
CASSLEASAYEQYF TGTGCCAGCAGCTTGGAAGCGTCAGCCTACGAGCAGTACTTC TRBJ2-7 - - 14 TRBV7-2
CASSSQAGVGGDTQYF TGTGCCAGCAGTTCGCAAGCGGGAGTCGGTGGAGATACGCAGTATTTT TRBJ2-3 - TRBD2 16 TRBV6-5
CASSASLDPGLPYEQYF TGTGCCAGCAGCGCATCCCTGGACCCGGGACTACCCTACGAGCAGTACTTC TRBJ2-7 - TRBD2 17 TRBV9
CASTPLSGQGTSEQFF TGCGCCAGCACCCCCCTTTCGGGACAGGGGACAAGTGAGCAGTTCTTC TRBJ2-1 - TRBD1 16 TRBV5-1
CASGPLGTQQKLFF TGTGCTAGTGGTCCCCTTGGGACTCAGCAAAAACTGTTTTTT TRBJ1-4 - - 14 TRBV12-5